Following are 14 T cell receptor beta chains from one sample sequenced in a study of blood T cells in healthy people across ages. The use of a sample-barcoded 5' primer and a J-beta primer mix characterized a second PCR of roughly 6 to 11 cycles. TCRdb fed the 5' RACE reads into MiXCR, producing one record per CDR3 protein. The table includes over a million distinct CDR3 sequences, approximately 40% detected once. The sequencing sample was made of blood. The receptors come from a woman in her late teens or twenties in good health.

The CDR3 spells CSASWLNTEAFF. CDR3 DNA sequence: TGCAGTGCTAGTTGGTTGAACACTGAAGCTTTCTTT. The V gene is TRBV20-1, the J gene TRBJ1-1; D gene ambiguous. The length of the CDR3 is 12 residues. V lost 3 bases to trimming and J lost 0 bases, with 5 bases between them. Germline V gene data show CDR1 as DFQATT and CDR2 as SNEGSKA (reference sequence).

The gene calls are TRBV12-3 or TRBV12-4 and TRBJ2-7, with 7 bases identical to TRBD1. The CDR3 is made up of 14 amino acids. With 6 bases clipped from V and 10 bases from J, the junction kept 15 bases outside the gene matches. For the CDR3, the DNA is TGTGCCAGCAGGGCGGCAGGGGGAATGGGGTCCCAGTACTTC. Translation gives CASRAAGGMGSQYF.

The chain recombines TRBV6-5 with TRBJ1-4; 7 bases are a match to TRBD1. The length of the CDR3 is 16 residues. V dropped 5 bases and J dropped 7; count of bases not matched to a gene: 13. Germline V gene sequence: CDR1 MNHEY, CDR2 SVGAGI. CDR3: CASSQSTQGWGEKLFF. The CDR3 DNA reads as TGTGCCAGCAGTCAGAGCACACAGGGGTGGGGTGAAAAACTGTTTTTT.

The gene calls are TRBV6-5 and TRBJ1-2; D gene ambiguous. CDR3 size: 17 residues. Trimming removed 0 bases at V and 2 bases at J, with 16 bases between. Germline V gene lookup returns CDR1 MNHEY and CDR2 SVGAGI. The CDR3 nucleotides are TGTGCCAGCAGTTACTCAGAGTCTAGGGCGAAGAACTATGGCTACACCTTC. It specifies CASSYSESRAKNYGYTF.

This chain joins TRBV11-2 and TRBJ2-4; either TRBD1 or TRBD2 may fit D (5 bases each). The CDR3 extends over 14 amino acids. CDR1 SGHAT and CDR2 FQNNGV come from the germline V gene. The V and J ends lost 6 bases and 5 bases respectively, with 14 bases between them. Written as DNA, the CDR3 is TGTGCCAGCAGATATAAAGGGACGGAAAACATTCAGTACTTC. Protein sequence: CASRYKGTENIQYF.

V is TRBV30 and J is TRBJ2-1, with 10 bases identical to TRBD1. This CDR3 region has 15 residues. The V and J ends lost 3 bases and 3 bases, in that order; junction bases with no gene match: 5. Germline V gene data show CDR1 as GTSNPN and CDR2 as SVGIG (reference sequence). CDR3 DNA sequence: TGTGCCTGGAGGGGACAGGGGCTAAGCTACAATGAGCAGTTCTTC. Translating gives CAWRGQGLSYNEQFF.

The chain recombines TRBV29-1 with TRBJ1-2; maybe TRBD1 (6 bases). V lost 0 bases and J lost 5, with 13 bases in between. The CDR3 has 14 amino acids. Germline V gene data show CDR1 as SQVTM and CDR2 as ANQGSEA. CDR3 sequence (DNA): TGCAGCGTTGAAGAGGGGGCAGGGATTTATGGCTACACCTTC. Translated, it gives CSVEEGAGIYGYTF. Looking up the rest from reference TRBV29-1 and TRBJ1-2 gives the full variable domain: SAVISQKPSRDICQRGTSLTIQCQVDSQVTMMFWYRQQPGQSLTLIATANQGSEATYESGFVIDKFPISRPNLTFSTLTVSNMSPEDSSIYLCSVEEGAGIYGYTFGSGTRLTVV.

This clonotype was seen more than once but under ten times. The chain combines TRBV10-2 with TRBJ1-2, with no clear D. Trimming shortened V by 0 bases and J by 0 bases, and 5 bases separated the two germline ends. Germline V CDR1 and CDR2: WSHSY, SAAADI. The CDR3 extends over 14 amino acids. CDR3 coding DNA: TGCGCCAGCAGTGAGTCCCGGACTAACTATGGCTACACCTTC. Protein sequence: CASSESRTNYGYTF.

The gene calls are TRBV4-1 and TRBJ2-5; 8 bases line up with TRBD2. The J call is uncertain, as TRBJ2-7 better fits the DNA end. This CDR3 is 15 amino acids long. Germline-derived CDR1 and CDR2 are MGHRA and YSYEKL. CDR3 bases: TGCGCCAGCAGCCAAGCGGGACTAGTTTCTGTCGAGCAGTACTTC. Translated: CASSQAGLVSVEQYF.

V and J are TRBV6-1 and TRBJ2-5, with D perhaps matching TRBD1 or TRBD2 (6 bases each). Between the trimmed V and J ends, which lost 4 bases and 3 bases, there was a span of 12 bases. Germline-derived CDR1 and CDR2 are MNHNS and SASEGT. The CDR3 is 14 residues long. CDR3 sequence reads: CASSAGDIKETQYF. The CDR3 nucleotides are TGTGCCAGCAGTGCGGGGGACATTAAAGAGACCCAGTACTTC.

This clonotype has just a few counts. The chain employs TRBV5-1 and TRBJ2-1, with 12 bases fitting TRBD2. Unmatched junction bases numbered 6, after V lost 5 bases and J lost 6 bases. CDR3 length equals 15 residues. Germline CDR1 is SGHRS and CDR2 is YFSETQ. This chain's CDR3 is CASRPTSGGRNEQFF. The CDR3 region has the DNA TGCGCCAGCAGGCCAACTAGCGGGGGGCGCAATGAGCAGTTCTTC.

V gene TRBV25-1 combines with J gene TRBJ1-5; possibly TRBD1 for D (5 bases). Germline assignment: CDR1 MGHDK and CDR2 SYGVNS. The CDR3 contains 14 residues. V lost 4 bases to trimming and J lost 6 bases, with 13 bases between them. The CDR3: CASSGQTSPQPQHF. DNA of the CDR3: TGTGCCAGCAGTGGACAGACTTCCCCTCAGCCCCAGCATTTT.

In this sample, this clonotype turned up once. The genes are TRBV29-1 and TRBJ2-1; 8 bases agree with TRBD1. V shed 6 bases, J shed 6 bases, and the junction held 13 bases outside the gene matches. The CDR3 length is 15 residues. CDR1 and CDR2 (germline): SQVTM, ANQGSEA. In DNA, the CDR3 is TGCAGCGTAGCGATCGGGACAGGTCGGGGCAATGAGCAGTTCTTC. Translating gives CSVAIGTGRGNEQFF.

The chain has TRBV7-3 and TRBJ2-1; 7 bases align to TRBD2. The CDR3 length is 15 residues. The J segment lost 9 bases and the V segment lost 3 bases, leaving 11 bases of the junction unmatched. Germline lookup yields CDR1 SGHTA and CDR2 FQGTGA. As DNA, the CDR3 is TGTGCCAGCAGCTTGGAAGGAGCGGGGACGGGTGAGCAGTTCTTC. It codes for CASSLEGAGTGEQFF.